One and the same sample provided the 28 T cell receptor beta chains below, sequenced in a study of lymphopenia after photon versus proton radiotherapy. The assay was immunoSEQ multiplex PCR, and TCRdb's table has in-frame clones only and misses some. The sample records 20,000 to 25,000 clones, 85% being singletons. Sequences were derived from peripheral blood, sampled from a patient treated with photon-based radiotherapy. Receptors originate from a man between 60 and 75 years old with pancreatic cancer.

The CDR3: CASSSSGGLRETQYF. CDR3 in DNA: TGTGCCAGCAGCTCTAGCGGGGGTCTTAGGGAGACCCAGTACTTC. This chain uses TRBV6-5 with TRBJ2-5, with 10 positions matching TRBD2. The V segment lost 6 bases and the J segment 5 bases; nucleotides outside the gene matches: 9. This CDR3 spans 15 amino acids. Germline CDR1 reads MNHEY; CDR2 reads SVGAGI.

The chain recombines TRBV30 with TRBJ2-1; 7 nucleotides line up with TRBD2. V lost 1 base, J lost 8 bases, and 5 bases stayed unmatched. Germline V gives CDR1 GTSNPN, CDR2 SVGIG (reference sequence). The CDR3 is 13 amino acids. The CDR3 protein is CAWSGQGGDEQFF. In nucleotides, the CDR3 is TGTGCCTGGAGTGGGCAGGGAGGGGATGAGCAGTTCTTC.

This clone was observed a single time. CDR3 sequence: CASSPPLRDGYTF. DNA for the CDR3: TGTGCCAGCTCACCACCTTTGCGGGATGGCTACACCTTC. The J gene is TRBJ1-2, the V gene TRBV18; no definite D call. Germline V gene lookup returns CDR1 KGHSH and CDR2 LQKENI. The CDR3 is made up of 13 amino acids. V was cut by 0 bases and J by 6 bases, with 8 bases left in between.

The chain recombines TRBV9 with TRBJ2-5; no definite D call. This CDR3 comprises 13 residues. Trimming removed 0 bases at V and 4 bases at J, with 7 bases between. Per the germline V gene, CDR1 is SGDLS and CDR2 is YYNGEE. CDR3 coding DNA: TGTGCCAGCAGCGTAGCTCCCCGAGAGACCCAGTACTTC. It codes for CASSVAPRETQYF.

The chain couples TRBV19 to TRBJ1-5; D gene ambiguous. This CDR3 has 15 amino acids. The ends were cut back, 7 bases at V and 3 bases at J, with 16 bases in the middle. CDR1 and CDR2 from the germline V gene are LNHDA and SQIVND (reference sequence). The CDR3 DNA is TGTGCCAGTACGAGGCAGAAGTCGAACAATCAGCCCCAGCATTTT. Its protein is CASTRQKSNNQPQHF.

The CDR3 sequence: CATSRTLDRAYEQYF. DNA of the CDR3: TGTGCCACCAGCAGAACCCTGGACAGAGCCTACGAGCAGTACTTC. V gene TRBV15 combines with J gene TRBJ2-7, with D tentatively TRBD1 (6 bases). With 2 bases removed from V and 2 bases from J, the gap between germline ends came to 13 bases. This CDR3 comprises 15 residues. In germline, CDR1 is LNHNV, CDR2 YYDKDF (reference sequence).

This clone ranks as medium-sized. Other nucleotide sequences from this sample produce the same CDR3. The chain has TRBV18 and TRBJ1-2, with a tentative D call TRBD1 (5 bases). The CDR3 runs to 13 residues. V lost 3 bases and J 4 bases, leaving 9 bases between the germline ends. Germline V gene data show CDR1 as KGHSH and CDR2 as LQKENI. CDR3 amino acids: CASSPGGSYGYTF. As DNA, the CDR3 is TGTGCCAGCTCACCTGGGGGTAGCTATGGCTACACCTTC.

The chain links TRBV18 to TRBJ2-7; D possibly corresponds to TRBD2 (8 bases). CDR3 length: 15 residues. Germline V CDR1 and CDR2: KGHSH, LQKENI. The V gene lost 2 bases and the J gene lost 5 bases, with 16 bases spanning the gap. CDR3 bases: TGTGCCAGCTCACCATACGGGAGGGGGCCTGACGAGCAGTACTTC. Translated: CASSPYGRGPDEQYF.

This clone was seen a few times. The CDR3 region is CASTPAGPYGYTF. CDR3 nucleotide sequence: TGTGCCAGTACCCCAGCGGGACCCTATGGCTACACCTTC. V and J are TRBV19 and TRBJ1-2; D is possibly TRBD1 (5 bases). Germline values: CDR1 LNHDA, CDR2 SQIVND (reference sequence). V gave up 7 bases and J gave up 4 bases, with 13 bases separating them. CDR3 length: 13 amino acids.

V and J are TRBV2 and TRBJ2-1; perhaps TRBD2 as D (5 bases). This CDR3 is built from 17 residues. Germline V lookup: CDR1 SNHLY, CDR2 FYNNEI. Trimming shortened V by 3 bases and J by 9 bases, and 24 bases separated the two germline ends. The CDR3 coding sequence is TGTGCCAGCAGTGATCCCTCACTAGTGTCGGTCTTAGGTGAGCAGTTCTTC. Protein sequence: CASSDPSLVSVLGEQFF.

This rearrangement joins TRBV5-1 to TRBJ1-5, with TRBD1 matching over 7 bases. From germline, CDR1 is SGHRS and CDR2 YFSETQ. V was pared by 3 bases and J by 5 bases, with 8 bases of the junction left unmatched. The CDR3 spans 15 residues. The CDR3 DNA reads TGCGCCAGCAGCTCGACAGGGATGGCTCATCAGCCCCAGCATTTT. Protein product: CASSSTGMAHQPQHF.

This rearrangement joins TRBV30 to TRBJ1-1; D remains unclear. The V gene's germline CDR1 is GTSNPN and CDR2 SVGIG (reference sequence). V was pared by 7 bases and J by 4 bases, with 16 bases between. The CDR3 has 13 amino acids. The CDR3 coding sequence is TGTGCCTCTGAAGTGTTTGGGAGCACTGAAGCTTTCTTT. Its translation: CASEVFGSTEAFF.

This clone was seen just once. The chain recombines TRBV7-9 with TRBJ1-4; 9 bases map to TRBD1. J gave up 8 bases and V 1 base, and 5 bases lay outside the gene matches. The CDR3 covers 15 residues. CDR1 and CDR2 (germline): SEHNR, FQNEAQ (reference sequence). The CDR3 region has the DNA TGTGCCAGCAGCTTAGTAGGGGACAGGGACGAAAAACTGTTTTTT. It encodes CASSLVGDRDEKLFF.

The chain uses TRBV9 and TRBJ2-2, with D possibly being TRBD1 or TRBD2 (5 bases each). The CDR3 is 15 amino acids. Trimming removed 4 bases from V and 10 bases from J, with 20 bases in between. Germline CDR1 and CDR2: SGDLS and YYNGEE. CDR3 amino acids: CASSYGASYSSELFF. CDR3 DNA: TGTGCCAGCAGCTACGGGGCTTCGTATTCGTCGGAGCTGTTTTTT.

The chain couples TRBV7-9 to TRBJ2-7; possibly TRBD1 for D (6 bases). Germline CDR1 is SEHNR and CDR2 is FQNEAQ (reference sequence). This CDR3 has 15 amino acids. Trimming took 2 bases from V and 0 from J, leaving 11 bases between them. CDR3 in amino acids: CASSLRTASSYEQYF. CDR3 DNA: TGTGCCAGCAGCTTAAGGACAGCTAGCTCCTACGAGCAGTACTTC.

This rearrangement joins TRBV6-1 to TRBJ2-2; the match to TRBD1 covers 8 bases. Germline V gene data show CDR1 as MNHNS and CDR2 as SASEGT. There are 15 residues in the CDR3. Trimming took 7 bases from V and 9 from J; bases not matched to a gene: 13. The DNA for the CDR3 is TGTGCCAGCACCTTGGACAGGGCCCAGGGGCGGGAGCTGTTTTTT. This codes for CASTLDRAQGRELFF.

The V gene is TRBV11-2, the J gene TRBJ2-3; TRBD2 matches 14 bases. With 7 bases clipped from V and 4 bases from J, the junction kept 4 bases outside the gene matches. This CDR3 is 15 amino acids long. The germline V gene has CDR1 SGHAT and CDR2 FQNNGV. This CDR3 reads CASTTSGGAADTQYF. The CDR3 region has the DNA TGTGCCAGCACGACTAGCGGGGGGGCCGCAGATACGCAGTATTTT.

Only one count was recorded for this clone. The chain recombines TRBV6-5 with TRBJ2-2; 7 positions agree with TRBD1. CDR1 is MNHEY, CDR2 SVGAGI, per germline. Losses at the gene ends were 5 bases for V and 1 base for J; bases not matched to a gene: 1. There are 14 residues in the CDR3. The CDR3 region has the DNA TGTGCCAGCAGTAGGACAGGGAACACCGGGGAGCTGTTTTTT. Its protein is CASSRTGNTGELFF.

The chain links TRBV28 to TRBJ1-1; TRBD1 agrees at 9 bases. Germline V gene lookup returns CDR1 MDHEN and CDR2 SYDVKM. CDR3 length equals 16 residues. With 6 bases clipped from V and 3 bases from J, the junction kept 11 bases outside the gene matches. CDR3 amino acids: CASSIGTGKWYTEAFF. CDR3 DNA: TGTGCCAGCAGCATCGGGACAGGGAAGTGGTACACTGAAGCTTTCTTT. Drawing the rest from reference TRBV28 and TRBJ1-1, the complete variable domain is DVKVTQSSRYLVKRTGEKVFLECVQDMDHENMFWYRQDPGLGLRLIYFSYDVKMKEKGDIPEGYSVSREKKERFSLILESASTNQTSMYLCASSIGTGKWYTEAFFGQGTRLTVV.

The chain employs TRBV7-9 and TRBJ2-2, with D unclear. The CDR3 covers 11 residues. V was shortened by 2 bases and J by 8 bases, with 3 bases between the two germline ends. Germline V gene data show CDR1 as SEHNR and CDR2 as FQNEAQ (reference sequence). CDR3 bases: TGTGCCAGCAGCTTAAGTGGGGAGCTGTTTTTT. This gives the protein CASSLSGELFF.

The chain joins TRBV21-1 to TRBJ2-1; TRBD1, the table's D call, was not compared with the DNA. TRBV21-1 has pseudogene status. The CDR3 is 17 amino acids. CDR3 amino acids: CASSKATGGDFDNEQFF. The CDR3 bases are TGTGCCAGCAGCAAAGCGACAGGGGGCGATTTCGACAATGAGCAGTTCTTC.

The sample holds one count of this clone. This sequence joins TRBV7-8 and TRBJ2-1; D uncertain. CDR3 size: 15 residues. Between the trimmed V and J ends, which lost 8 bases and 2 bases, there was a span of 16 bases. Germline-derived CDR1 and CDR2 are SGHVS and FQNEAQ. CDR3 bases: TGTGCCAGCCACCTATCCGGAAGGGCCTACAATGAGCAGTTCTTC. As protein: CASHLSGRAYNEQFF.

This rearrangement joins TRBV4-3 to TRBJ1-4; 8 bases line up with TRBD1. Germline loops: CDR1 LGHNA, CDR2 YSLEER. The CDR3 is 15 amino acids. V trimming: 1 base; J trimming: 5 bases; junction bases outside the gene matches: 3. The CDR3 sequence is CASSQAQGANEKLFF. The CDR3 region has the DNA TGCGCCAGCAGCCAAGCCCAGGGGGCGAATGAAAAACTGTTTTTT.

J is TRBJ1-1 and V is TRBV2; D gene uncertain. Trimming cost V 7 bases and J 0 bases, with 12 bases left between them. The CDR3 consists of 14 residues. The V gene's germline CDR1 is SNHLY and CDR2 FYNNEI. CDR3 coding DNA: TGTGCCAGCACGACTTCAGGAATGAACACTGAAGCTTTCTTT. Its translation: CASTTSGMNTEAFF.

This chain uses TRBV18 with TRBJ1-5; 9 nucleotides align to TRBD1. Germline CDR1 reads KGHSH; CDR2 reads LQKENI. The CDR3 spans 16 residues. Unmatched junction bases numbered 9, after V lost 2 bases and J lost 7 bases. In DNA, the CDR3 is TGTGCCAGCTCACCAACCGGGACAGGGAGTGGGCAGCCCCAGCATTTT. This gives the protein CASSPTGTGSGQPQHF.

The J gene is TRBJ1-1, the V gene TRBV30, with D tentatively TRBD1 (6 bases). The V end was cut by 0 bases, the J end by 7 bases, with 15 bases between. CDR3 length: 14 residues. Germline CDR1 GTSNPN, CDR2 SVGIG (reference sequence). CDR3 DNA sequence: TGTGCCTGGAGTGTAGTCCAGGGGCTGGGTGAAGCTTTCTTT. Translating gives CAWSVVQGLGEAFF.

V is TRBV7-2 and J is TRBJ1-2; TRBD1 is a possible D gene (6 bases). Germline V gives CDR1 SGHTA, CDR2 FQGNSA. Trimming took off 4 bases at V and 4 bases at J, with 13 bases between the two ends. This CDR3 is 14 amino acids long. The CDR3 DNA is TGTGCCAGCAGCTACCAGACCAGGGGCTATGGCTACACCTTC. Its translation: CASSYQTRGYGYTF.

The CDR3 DNA is TGCGCCAGCAGCTTAGGACACGCTGCAACTAATGAAAAACTGTTTTTT. It translates to CASSLGHAATNEKLFF. The chain links TRBV5-1 to TRBJ1-4, with D possibly TRBD1 on 5 matching bases. The CDR3 runs to 16 residues. Trimming pared 2 bases from V and 0 bases from J, leaving 11 bases between. Germline CDR1 SGHRS, CDR2 YFSETQ.